This passage covers 9 T cell receptor beta chains from one sample sequenced in a study of blood T cell repertoires in COVID-19. TCRdb's copy holds only in-frame clones and misses some; the assay was immunoSEQ multiplex PCR. The sample has roughly 330,000 clones; 85% to 90% are singletons. Sequenced material: PBMCs or T cells enriched from blood (not recorded which). The origin of the receptors is a woman aged 18-30 years who had recovered from COVID-19.

The chain joins TRBV2 to TRBJ1-5; D is uncertain. The germline V and J ends were trimmed by 1 base and 5 bases, with 9 bases remaining between them. This CDR3 is 14 amino acids long. Germline V lookup: CDR1 SNHLY, CDR2 FYNNEI. The DNA of the CDR3 is TGTGCCAGCAGTGAAGTCGGGTGGGATCAGCCCCAGCATTTT. Encoded protein: CASSEVGWDQPQHF.

Here the CDR3 DNA reads TGTGCCTGGAGTCCCCGACAGATGCCTCTCCTTGGGCAGTACTTC. This sequence encodes CAWSPRQMPLLGQYF. This sequence joins TRBV30 and TRBJ2-7; D is perhaps TRBD1 (5 bases). Germline CDR1 and CDR2: GTSNPN and SVGIG (reference sequence). Deletions cut 2 bases from V and 9 bases from J, with 23 bases between. The CDR3 consists of 15 residues.

The chain is built from TRBV7-9 and TRBJ2-3, with 7 bases that match TRBD1. V was clipped by 5 bases and J by 1 base; unmatched bases: 12. The CDR3 runs to 17 residues. Germline CDR1 is SEHNR and CDR2 is FQNEAQ (reference sequence). The CDR3 spells CASSLVDRPSGTDTQYF. The CDR3, as DNA: TGTGCCAGCAGCCTCGTGGACAGGCCCAGCGGCACAGATACGCAGTATTTT. Using reference TRBV7-9 and TRBJ2-3 for the parts outside the CDR3, the full variable domain is DTGVSQNPRHKITKRGQNVTFRCDPISEHNRLYWYRQTLGQGPEFLTYFQNEAQLEKSRLLSDRFSAERPKGSFSTLEIQRTEQGDSAMYLCASSLVDRPSGTDTQYFGPGTRLTVL.

In its sample, this clone was seen once. The chain joins TRBV6-1 to TRBJ2-5, with a weak D call TRBD2 (6 bases). CDR1 is MNHNS, CDR2 SASEGT, per germline. The CDR3 sequence is 14 residues long. Trimming removed 1 base at V and 9 bases at J, with 15 bases between. The CDR3: CASSEVGGPGAQYF. CDR3 sequence (DNA): TGTGCCAGCAGTGAAGTGGGGGGACCGGGGGCCCAGTACTTC.

The chain has TRBV28 and TRBJ2-7; D perhaps matches TRBD1 (5 bases). Germline V gene data show CDR1 as MDHEN and CDR2 as SYDVKM. V lost 6 bases and J lost 6, with 15 bases in between. The CDR3 contains 13 residues. The CDR3 nucleotides are TGTGCCAGCAGAGTCCGATGGGGCTCCGAGCAGTACTTC. Translating it yields CASRVRWGSEQYF.

The chain combines TRBV2 with TRBJ1-1; D is perhaps TRBD1 (6 bases). Germline V lookup: CDR1 SNHLY, CDR2 FYNNEI. This CDR3 spans 14 amino acids. V was pared by 7 bases and J by 5 bases, with 17 bases between. CDR3 coding DNA: TGTGCCAGCAAGTCCGACAGTGGGACAACTGAAGCTTTCTTT. Amino acids: CASKSDSGTTEAFF.

The chain joins TRBV7-2 to TRBJ2-7, with a weak D call TRBD2 (7 bases). With 8 bases removed from V and 4 bases from J, the gap between germline ends came to 33 bases. The CDR3 is 19 amino acids. Germline loops: CDR1 SGHTA, CDR2 FQGNSA. CDR3 nucleotide sequence: TGTGCCAGCTTGGGGGGGAATATGGCGGCAGGGGTTCGTCCTTACGAGCAGTACTTC. Encoded protein: CASLGGNMAAGVRPYEQYF.

This clone was counted once. The gene calls are TRBV6-5 and TRBJ2-7; 9 bases are shared with TRBD1. CDR1 and CDR2 (germline): MNHEY, SVGAGI. The ends lost 0 bases at V and 5 bases at J; junction bases unmatched: 2. The CDR3 is 14 amino acids. DNA for the CDR3: TGTGCCAGCAGTTACTCGGACAGGGGTAACGAGCAGTACTTC. Its protein product is CASSYSDRGNEQYF.

The chain couples TRBV27 to TRBJ2-1; 7 nucleotides align to TRBD2. CDR1 and CDR2 from the germline V gene are MNHEY and SMNVEV (reference sequence). The J segment lost 4 bases and the V segment lost 4 bases, leaving 7 bases of the junction unmatched. The CDR3 length is 15 residues. In DNA form, the CDR3 reads TGTGCCAGCAGTTCCGGGACTAACGGATACAATGAGCAGTTCTTC. It codes for CASSSGTNGYNEQFF.